Shown below are 11 T cell receptor beta chains from a single sample sequenced in a study of T cell responses to AZD1222 COVID-19 vaccine. Sequenced by immunoSEQ multiplex PCR; TCRdb stores in-frame clones only, minus some. The data show 130,000 or so clones, around 86% seen once. The sample in question was peripheral blood, obtained on day 0 of AZD1222 vaccination. The receptors were sampled from an adult in good health.

The CDR3: CATTWGTEAFF. CDR3 bases: TGTGCCACCACCTGGGGGACTGAAGCTTTCTTT. The rearrangement joins TRBV27 to TRBJ1-1; tentative D call: TRBD1 (5 bases). V was shortened by 10 bases and J by 5 bases, with 11 bases between the two germline ends. The germline V gene has CDR1 MNHEY and CDR2 SMNVEV (reference sequence). The CDR3 runs to 11 residues.

The chain employs TRBV18 and TRBJ1-2; the D gene is possibly TRBD1 (5 bases). The ends were cut back, 2 bases at V and 4 bases at J, with 11 bases in the middle. Germline V gene data show CDR1 as KGHSH and CDR2 as LQKENI. The CDR3 is made up of 14 amino acids. The CDR3 bases are TGTGCCAGCTCACCAGGGACGGAGCCCTATGGCTACACCTTC. Protein: CASSPGTEPYGYTF.

The chain uses TRBV7-8 and TRBJ1-1; D is ambiguous. V gave up 1 base and J gave up 6 bases, with 12 bases separating them. CDR1 SGHVS and CDR2 FQNEAQ come from the germline V gene. The CDR3 spans 14 residues. The CDR3: CASSLVPGRAEAFF. CDR3 nucleotides: TGTGCCAGCAGCTTAGTGCCGGGTAGGGCTGAAGCTTTCTTT.

This chain connects TRBV4-2 to TRBJ1-5, with D uncertain. This CDR3 contains 15 residues. The V gene lost 3 bases and the J gene lost 8 bases, with 17 bases spanning the gap. Per the germline V gene, CDR1 is LGHNA and CDR2 is YNFKEQ. The CDR3 here is CASSQADGPVEPQHF. The CDR3, as DNA: TGTGCCAGCAGCCAGGCGGATGGGCCGGTTGAGCCCCAGCATTTT.

The chain employs TRBV6-9 and TRBJ1-5; D not certain. Trimming shortened V by 5 bases and J by 4 bases, and 18 bases separated the two germline ends. The CDR3 totals 16 residues. CDR1 and CDR2 from the germline V gene are MNHGY and SVAAGI. This CDR3 reads CASSLLRRLGNQPQHF. For the CDR3, the DNA is TGTGCCAGCAGTCTATTGCGGAGGTTGGGTAATCAGCCCCAGCATTTT.

This clone was detected only once. This chain joins TRBV6-5 and TRBJ1-6; D remains ambiguous. Germline loops: CDR1 MNHEY, CDR2 SVGAGI. This CDR3 spans 14 amino acids. V was shortened by 4 bases and J by 6 bases, with 10 bases between the two germline ends. CDR3 DNA: TGTGCCAGCAGTTCTTCCCCGCCTAATTCACCCCTCCACTTT. Translating gives CASSSSPPNSPLHF.

CDR3 DNA sequence: TGTGCCAGCAGCTTAGGGGGGACCACTGAAGCTTTCTTT. It yields the protein CASSLGGTTEAFF. This sequence joins TRBV7-8 and TRBJ1-1, with D possibly matching TRBD1 (5 bases). Germline V gene data show CDR1 as SGHVS and CDR2 as FQNEAQ. This CDR3 is built from 13 residues. Trimming stripped 1 base from V and 4 bases from J, with 7 bases between.

The J gene is TRBJ2-1, the V gene TRBV11-2; D unresolved. V was shortened by 3 bases and J by 4 bases, with 7 bases between the two germline ends. CDR3 size: 13 residues. From germline, CDR1 is SGHAT and CDR2 FQNNGV. CDR3 nucleotide sequence: TGTGCCAGCAGCTTCTGGGCGTACAATGAGCAGTTCTTC. This sequence encodes CASSFWAYNEQFF. Combining the CDR3 with reference TRBV11-2 and TRBJ2-1 gives the whole variable domain EAGVAQSPRYKIIEKRQSVAFWCNPISGHATLYWYQQILGQGPKLLIQFQNNGVVDDSQLPKDRFSAERLKGVDSTLKIQPAKLEDSAVYLCASSFWAYNEQFFGPGTRLTVL.

This chain uses TRBV19 with TRBJ2-2; 10 bases line up with TRBD1. Germline loops: CDR1 LNHDA, CDR2 SQIVND (reference sequence). This CDR3 spans 17 amino acids. V trimming: 4 bases; J trimming: 7 bases; junction bases outside the gene matches: 12. CDR3 bases: TGTGCCAGTAGTAAGACAGGGGGCGCGTTGTCCCACGGGGAGCTGTTTTTT. Translation gives CASSKTGGALSHGELFF.

This clone was recorded only once. The chain couples TRBV23-1 to TRBJ1-2; weak D call: TRBD1 (5 bases). TRBV23-1 is flagged as an ORF with uncertain function. The V gene lost 8 bases and the J gene lost 6 bases, with 13 bases spanning the gap. The CDR3 extends over 12 amino acids. CDR3 DNA: TGCGCCAGCTGGGCAATGGGGGATGGCTACACCTTC. Its protein is CASWAMGDGYTF.

The chain carries TRBV6-5 and TRBJ1-2; 7 nucleotides align to TRBD1. From germline, CDR1 is MNHEY and CDR2 SVGAGI. J gave up 4 bases and V 8 bases, and 7 bases lay outside the gene matches. This CDR3 comprises 13 residues. CDR3 protein: CASVTPGGYGYTF. As DNA, the CDR3 is TGTGCCAGCGTTACCCCAGGGGGCTATGGCTACACCTTC.